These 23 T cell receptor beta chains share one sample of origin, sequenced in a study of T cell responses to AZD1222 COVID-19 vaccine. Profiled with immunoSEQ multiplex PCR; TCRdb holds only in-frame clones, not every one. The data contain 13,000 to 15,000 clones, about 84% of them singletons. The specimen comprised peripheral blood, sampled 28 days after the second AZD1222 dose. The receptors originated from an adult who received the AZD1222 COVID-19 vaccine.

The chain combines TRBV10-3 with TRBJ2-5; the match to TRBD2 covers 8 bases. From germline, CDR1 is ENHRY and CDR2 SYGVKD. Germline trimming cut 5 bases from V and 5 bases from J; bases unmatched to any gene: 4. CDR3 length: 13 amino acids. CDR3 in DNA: TGTGCCATCAGTAGGACTAGCCGTGAGACCCAGTACTTC. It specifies CAISRTSRETQYF.

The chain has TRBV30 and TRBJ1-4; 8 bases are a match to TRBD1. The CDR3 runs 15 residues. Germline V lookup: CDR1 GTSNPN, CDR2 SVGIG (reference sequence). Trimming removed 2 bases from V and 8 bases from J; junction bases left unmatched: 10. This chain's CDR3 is CAWSLTDRVGEKLFF. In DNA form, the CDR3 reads TGTGCCTGGAGTCTAACGGACAGGGTTGGGGAAAAACTGTTTTTT.

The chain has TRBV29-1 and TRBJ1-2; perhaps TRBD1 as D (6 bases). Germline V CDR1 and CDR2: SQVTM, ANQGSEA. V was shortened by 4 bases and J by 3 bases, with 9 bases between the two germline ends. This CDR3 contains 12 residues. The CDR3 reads CSVAGGDYGYTF. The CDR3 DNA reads TGCAGCGTTGCCGGGGGCGACTATGGCTACACCTTC.

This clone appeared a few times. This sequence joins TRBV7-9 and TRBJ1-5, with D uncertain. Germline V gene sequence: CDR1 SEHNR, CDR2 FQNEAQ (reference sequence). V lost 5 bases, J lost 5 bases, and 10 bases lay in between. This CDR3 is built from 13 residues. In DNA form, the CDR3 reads TGTGCCAGCAGCCCGACAAACTATCAGCCCCAGCATTTT. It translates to CASSPTNYQPQHF.

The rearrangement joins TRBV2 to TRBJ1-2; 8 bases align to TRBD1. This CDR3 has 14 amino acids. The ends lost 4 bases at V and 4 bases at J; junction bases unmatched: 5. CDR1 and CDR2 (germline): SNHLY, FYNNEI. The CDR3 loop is CASSGRDRSYGYTF. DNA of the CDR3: TGTGCCAGCAGTGGGCGGGACAGGAGCTATGGCTACACCTTC.

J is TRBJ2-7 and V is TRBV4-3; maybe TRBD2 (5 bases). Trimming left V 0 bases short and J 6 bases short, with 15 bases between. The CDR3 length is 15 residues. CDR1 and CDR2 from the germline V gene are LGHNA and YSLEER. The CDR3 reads CASSQDRRAWGEQYF. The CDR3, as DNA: TGCGCCAGCAGCCAAGATCGGCGGGCTTGGGGCGAGCAGTACTTC.

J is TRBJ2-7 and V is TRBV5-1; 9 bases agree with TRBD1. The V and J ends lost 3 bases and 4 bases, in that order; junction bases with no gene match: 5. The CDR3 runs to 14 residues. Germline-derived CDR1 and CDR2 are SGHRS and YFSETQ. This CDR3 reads CASSYGTGPYEQYF. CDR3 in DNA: TGCGCCAGCAGCTACGGGACAGGGCCTTACGAGCAGTACTTC.

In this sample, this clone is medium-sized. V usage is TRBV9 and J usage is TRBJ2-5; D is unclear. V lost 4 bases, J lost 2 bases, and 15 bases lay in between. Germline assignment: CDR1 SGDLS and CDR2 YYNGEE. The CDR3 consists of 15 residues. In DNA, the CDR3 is TGTGCCAGCAGCCCTGGTCGAGGCTTTCAAGAGACCCAGTACTTC. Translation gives CASSPGRGFQETQYF.

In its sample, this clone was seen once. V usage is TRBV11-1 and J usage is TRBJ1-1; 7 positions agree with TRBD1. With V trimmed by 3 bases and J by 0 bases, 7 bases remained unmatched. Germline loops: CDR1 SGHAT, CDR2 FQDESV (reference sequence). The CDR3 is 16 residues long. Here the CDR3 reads CASSFGLQGLNTEAFF. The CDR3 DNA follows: TGTGCCAGCAGCTTTGGGTTACAGGGGTTGAACACTGAAGCTTTCTTT.

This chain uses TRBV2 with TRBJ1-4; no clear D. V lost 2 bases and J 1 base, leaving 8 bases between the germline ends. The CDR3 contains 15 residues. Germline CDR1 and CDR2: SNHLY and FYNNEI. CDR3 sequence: CASSEFRETNEKLFF. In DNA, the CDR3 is TGTGCCAGCAGTGAATTTCGGGAAACTAATGAAAAACTGTTTTTT.

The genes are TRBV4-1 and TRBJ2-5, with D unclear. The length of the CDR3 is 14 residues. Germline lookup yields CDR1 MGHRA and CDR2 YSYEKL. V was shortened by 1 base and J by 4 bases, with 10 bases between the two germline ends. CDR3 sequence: CASSQGTVRETQYF. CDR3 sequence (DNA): TGCGCCAGCAGCCAAGGCACTGTTAGAGAGACCCAGTACTTC.

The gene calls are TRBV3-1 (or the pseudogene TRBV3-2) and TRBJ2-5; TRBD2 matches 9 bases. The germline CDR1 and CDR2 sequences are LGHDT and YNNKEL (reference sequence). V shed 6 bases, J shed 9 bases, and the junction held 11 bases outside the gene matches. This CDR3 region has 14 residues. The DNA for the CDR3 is TGTGCCAGCAGTCCCAGCGGGGGGAGTGGGGCCCAGTACTTC. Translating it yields CASSPSGGSGAQYF.

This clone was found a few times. The CDR3 bases are TGCAGTGCTAGTCAAGGGGGCAACGACTATGGCTACACCTTC. The encoded protein is CSASQGGNDYGYTF. The chain employs TRBV20-1 and TRBJ1-2; the match to TRBD1 covers 7 bases. Unmatched junction bases numbered 7, after V lost 3 bases and J lost 3 bases. The germline V gene has CDR1 DFQATT and CDR2 SNEGSKA (reference sequence). The CDR3 extends over 14 amino acids.

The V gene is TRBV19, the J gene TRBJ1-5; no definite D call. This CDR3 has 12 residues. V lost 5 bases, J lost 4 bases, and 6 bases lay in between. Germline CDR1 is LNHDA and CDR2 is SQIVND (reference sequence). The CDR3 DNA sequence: TGTGCCAGTAGTGCTGGTAATCAGCCCCAGCATTTT. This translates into CASSAGNQPQHF.

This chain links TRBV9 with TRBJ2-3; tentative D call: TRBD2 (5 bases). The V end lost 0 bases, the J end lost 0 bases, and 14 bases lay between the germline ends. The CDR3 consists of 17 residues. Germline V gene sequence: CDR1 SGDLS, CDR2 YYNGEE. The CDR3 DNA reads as TGTGCCAGCAGCGTAGCCGGAAGGACTGAGAGCACAGATACGCAGTATTTT. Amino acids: CASSVAGRTESTDTQYF. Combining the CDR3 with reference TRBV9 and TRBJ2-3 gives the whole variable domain DSGVTQTPKHLITATGQRVTLRCSPRSGDLSVYWYQQSLDQGLQFLIQYYNGEERAKGNILERFSAQQFPDLHSELNLSSLELGDSALYFCASSVAGRTESTDTQYFGPGTRLTVL.

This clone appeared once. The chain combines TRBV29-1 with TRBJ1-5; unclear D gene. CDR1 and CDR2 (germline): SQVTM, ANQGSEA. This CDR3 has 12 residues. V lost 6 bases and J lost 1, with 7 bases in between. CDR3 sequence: CSVADSNQPQHF. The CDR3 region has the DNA TGCAGCGTAGCGGACAGCAATCAGCCCCAGCATTTT. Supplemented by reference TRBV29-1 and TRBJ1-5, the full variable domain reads SAVISQKPSRDICQRGTSLTIQCQVDSQVTMMFWYRQQPGQSLTLIATANQGSEATYESGFVIDKFPISRPNLTFSTLTVSNMSPEDSSIYLCSVADSNQPQHFGDGTRLSIL.

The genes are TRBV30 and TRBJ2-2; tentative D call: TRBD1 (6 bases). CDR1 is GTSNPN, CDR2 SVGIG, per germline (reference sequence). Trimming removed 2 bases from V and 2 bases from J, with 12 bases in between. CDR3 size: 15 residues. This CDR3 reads CAWSSLGANTGELFF. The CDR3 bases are TGTGCCTGGAGTTCCCTGGGGGCTAACACCGGGGAGCTGTTTTTT.

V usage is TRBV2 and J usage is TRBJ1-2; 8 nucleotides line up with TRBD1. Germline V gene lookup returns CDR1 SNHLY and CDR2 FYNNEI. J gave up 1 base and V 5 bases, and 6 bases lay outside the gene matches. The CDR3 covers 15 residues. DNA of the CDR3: TGTGCCAGCAGTTTTGACAGGGGCGGTAACTATGGCTACACCTTC. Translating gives CASSFDRGGNYGYTF.

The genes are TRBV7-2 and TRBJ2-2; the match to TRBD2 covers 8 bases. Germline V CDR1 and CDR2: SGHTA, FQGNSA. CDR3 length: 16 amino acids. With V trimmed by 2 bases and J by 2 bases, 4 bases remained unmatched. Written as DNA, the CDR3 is TGTGCCAGCAGCTTAAGGGCGGGAGGAAACACCGGGGAGCTGTTTTTT. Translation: CASSLRAGGNTGELFF.

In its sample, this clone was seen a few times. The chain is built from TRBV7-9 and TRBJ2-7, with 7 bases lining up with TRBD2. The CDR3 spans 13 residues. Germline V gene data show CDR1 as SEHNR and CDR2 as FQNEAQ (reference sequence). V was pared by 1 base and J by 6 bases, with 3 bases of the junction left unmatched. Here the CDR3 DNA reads TGTGCCAGCAGCTTAGGGGAGGGGCGCGAGCAGTACTTC. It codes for CASSLGEGREQYF.

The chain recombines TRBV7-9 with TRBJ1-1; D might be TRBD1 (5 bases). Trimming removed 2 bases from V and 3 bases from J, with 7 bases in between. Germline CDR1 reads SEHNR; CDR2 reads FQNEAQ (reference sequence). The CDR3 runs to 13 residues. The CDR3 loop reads CASSLQGYTEAFF. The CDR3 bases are TGTGCCAGCAGCTTACAGGGTTACACTGAAGCTTTCTTT.

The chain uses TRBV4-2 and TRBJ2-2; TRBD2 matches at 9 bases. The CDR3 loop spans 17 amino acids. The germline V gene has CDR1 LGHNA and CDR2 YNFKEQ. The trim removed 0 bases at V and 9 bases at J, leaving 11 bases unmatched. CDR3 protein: CASSQEERGANQRELFF. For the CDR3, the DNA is TGTGCCAGCAGCCAAGAAGAGCGGGGGGCGAACCAGCGGGAGCTGTTTTTT.

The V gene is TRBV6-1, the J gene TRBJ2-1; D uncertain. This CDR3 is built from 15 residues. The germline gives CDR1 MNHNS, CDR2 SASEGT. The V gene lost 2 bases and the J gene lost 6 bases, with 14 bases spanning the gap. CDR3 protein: CASSERRVPANEQFF. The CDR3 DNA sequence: TGTGCCAGCAGTGAACGAAGGGTTCCGGCCAATGAGCAGTTCTTC.